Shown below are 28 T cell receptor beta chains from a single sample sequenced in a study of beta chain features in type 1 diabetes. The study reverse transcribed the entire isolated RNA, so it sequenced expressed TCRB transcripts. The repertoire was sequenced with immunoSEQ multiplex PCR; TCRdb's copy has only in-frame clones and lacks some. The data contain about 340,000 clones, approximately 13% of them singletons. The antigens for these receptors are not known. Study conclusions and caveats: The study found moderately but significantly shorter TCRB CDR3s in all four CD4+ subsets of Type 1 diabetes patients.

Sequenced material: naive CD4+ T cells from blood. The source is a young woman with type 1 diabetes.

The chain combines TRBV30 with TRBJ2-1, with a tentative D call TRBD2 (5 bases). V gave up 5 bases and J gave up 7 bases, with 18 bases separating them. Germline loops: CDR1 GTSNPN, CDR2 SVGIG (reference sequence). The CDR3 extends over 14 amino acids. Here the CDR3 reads CAWAERPPYNEQFF. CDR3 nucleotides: TGTGCCTGGGCCGAGCGGCCCCCTTATAATGAGCAGTTCTTC.

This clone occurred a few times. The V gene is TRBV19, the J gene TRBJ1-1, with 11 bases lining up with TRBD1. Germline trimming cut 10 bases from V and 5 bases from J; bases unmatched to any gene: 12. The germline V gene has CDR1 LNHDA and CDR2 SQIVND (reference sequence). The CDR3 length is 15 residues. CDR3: CAISPGRDRGTEAFF. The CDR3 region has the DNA TGTGCCATCTCCCCAGGCCGGGACAGGGGGACTGAAGCTTTCTTT.

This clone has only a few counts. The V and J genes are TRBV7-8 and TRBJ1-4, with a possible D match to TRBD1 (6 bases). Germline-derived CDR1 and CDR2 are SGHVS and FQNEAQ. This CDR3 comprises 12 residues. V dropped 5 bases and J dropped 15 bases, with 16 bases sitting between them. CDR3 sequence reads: CASSQYRDILFF. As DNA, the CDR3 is TGTGCCAGCAGCCAGTACCGGGACATTTTGTTTTTT.

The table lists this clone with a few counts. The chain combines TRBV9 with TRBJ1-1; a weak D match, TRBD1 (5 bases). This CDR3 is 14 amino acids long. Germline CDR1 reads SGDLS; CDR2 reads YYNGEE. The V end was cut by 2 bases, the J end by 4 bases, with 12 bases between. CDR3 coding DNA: TGTGCCAGCAGCGTCGAAGGGACTACCACTGAAGCTTTCTTT. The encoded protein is CASSVEGTTTEAFF. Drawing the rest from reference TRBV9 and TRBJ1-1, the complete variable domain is DSGVTQTPKHLITATGQRVTLRCSPRSGDLSVYWYQQSLDQGLQFLIQYYNGEERAKGNILERFSAQQFPDLHSELNLSSLELGDSALYFCASSVEGTTTEAFFGQGTRLTVV.

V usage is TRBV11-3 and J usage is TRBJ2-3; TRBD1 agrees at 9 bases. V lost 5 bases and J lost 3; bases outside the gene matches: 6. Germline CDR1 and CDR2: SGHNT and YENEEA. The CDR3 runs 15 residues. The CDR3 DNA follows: TGTGCCAGCAGCCCCGCCGGGACAGGGACAGATACGCAGTATTTT. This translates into CASSPAGTGTDTQYF.

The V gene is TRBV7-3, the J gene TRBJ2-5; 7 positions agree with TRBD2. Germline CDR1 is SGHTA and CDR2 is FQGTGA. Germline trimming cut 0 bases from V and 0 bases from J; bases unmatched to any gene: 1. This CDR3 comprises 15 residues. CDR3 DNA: TGTGCCAGCAGCTTAACGGGGGGGGACCAAGAGACCCAGTACTTC. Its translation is CASSLTGGDQETQYF.

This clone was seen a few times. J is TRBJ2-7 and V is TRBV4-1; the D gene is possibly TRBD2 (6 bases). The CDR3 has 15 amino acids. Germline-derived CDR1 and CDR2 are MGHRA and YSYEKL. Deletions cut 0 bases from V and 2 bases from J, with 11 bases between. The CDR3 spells CASSQDAGPAYEQYF. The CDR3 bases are TGCGCCAGCAGCCAAGATGCGGGACCGGCCTACGAGCAGTACTTC.

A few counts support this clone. CDR3 loop: CASSSGSNTGELFF. In DNA, the CDR3 is TGTGCCAGTAGTAGCGGGTCGAACACCGGGGAGCTGTTTTTT. The genes are TRBV19 and TRBJ2-2; a weak D match, TRBD2 (5 bases). Germline CDR1 is LNHDA and CDR2 is SQIVND (reference sequence). With 4 bases removed from V and 0 bases from J, the gap between germline ends came to 6 bases. The CDR3 runs 14 residues.

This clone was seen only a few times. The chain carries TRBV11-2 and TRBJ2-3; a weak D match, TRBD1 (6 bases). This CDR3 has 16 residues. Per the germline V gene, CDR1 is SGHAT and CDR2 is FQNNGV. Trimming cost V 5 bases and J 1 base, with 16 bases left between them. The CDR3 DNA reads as TGTGCCAGCAGCCCCCCCAGGGGTGGTGGCACAGATACGCAGTATTTT. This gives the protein CASSPPRGGGTDTQYF. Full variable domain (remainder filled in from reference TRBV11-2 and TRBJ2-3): EAGVAQSPRYKIIEKRQSVAFWCNPISGHATLYWYQQILGQGPKLLIQFQNNGVVDDSQLPKDRFSAERLKGVDSTLKIQPAKLEDSAVYLCASSPPRGGGTDTQYFGPGTRLTVL.

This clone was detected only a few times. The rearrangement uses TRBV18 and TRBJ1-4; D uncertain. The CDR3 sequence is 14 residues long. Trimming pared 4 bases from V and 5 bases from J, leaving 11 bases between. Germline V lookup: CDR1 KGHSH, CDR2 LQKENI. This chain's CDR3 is CASSRQTGNEKLFF. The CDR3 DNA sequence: TGTGCCAGCTCACGCCAGACGGGAAATGAAAAACTGTTTTTT.

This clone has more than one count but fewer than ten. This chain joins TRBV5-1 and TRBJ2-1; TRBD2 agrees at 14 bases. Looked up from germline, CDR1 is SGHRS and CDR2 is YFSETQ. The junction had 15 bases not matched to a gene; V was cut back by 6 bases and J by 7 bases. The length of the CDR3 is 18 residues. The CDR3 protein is CASTYGTSGSMGHNEQFF. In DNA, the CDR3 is TGCGCCAGCACCTACGGGACTAGCGGGAGTATGGGGCATAATGAGCAGTTCTTC.

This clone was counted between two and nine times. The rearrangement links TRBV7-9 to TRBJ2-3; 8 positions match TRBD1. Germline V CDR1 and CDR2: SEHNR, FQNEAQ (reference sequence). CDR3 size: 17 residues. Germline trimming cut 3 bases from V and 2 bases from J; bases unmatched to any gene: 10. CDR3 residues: CASSLRRAGGVTDTQYF. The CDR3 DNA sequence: TGTGCCAGCAGCTTGCGGCGGGCAGGGGGCGTCACAGATACGCAGTATTTT.

The chain's CDR3 is CASSVEHGNTIYF. In nucleotides, the CDR3 is TGTGCCAGCAGCGTGGAGCACGGAAACACCATATATTTT. The chain has TRBV9 and TRBJ1-3, with no clear D. Trimming cost V 2 bases and J 4 bases, with 7 bases left between them. From germline, CDR1 is SGDLS and CDR2 YYNGEE. The CDR3 is 13 amino acids.

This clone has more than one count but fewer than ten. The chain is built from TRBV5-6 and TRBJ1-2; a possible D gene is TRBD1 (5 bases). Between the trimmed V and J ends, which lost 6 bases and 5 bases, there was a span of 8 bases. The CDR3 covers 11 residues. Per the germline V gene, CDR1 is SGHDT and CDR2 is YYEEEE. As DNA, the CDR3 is TGTGCCAGCACAGGGTTGTATGGCTACACCTTC. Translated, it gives CASTGLYGYTF.

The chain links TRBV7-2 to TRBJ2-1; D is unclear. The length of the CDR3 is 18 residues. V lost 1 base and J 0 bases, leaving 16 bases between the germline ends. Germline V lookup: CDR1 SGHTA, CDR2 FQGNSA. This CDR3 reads CASSLGPPGLSSYNEQFF. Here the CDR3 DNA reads TGTGCCAGCAGCTTAGGTCCGCCGGGTCTAAGCTCCTACAATGAGCAGTTCTTC.

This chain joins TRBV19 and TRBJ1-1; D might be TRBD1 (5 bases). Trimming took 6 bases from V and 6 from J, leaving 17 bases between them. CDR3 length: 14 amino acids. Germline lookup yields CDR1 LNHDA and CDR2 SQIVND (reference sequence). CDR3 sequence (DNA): TGTGCCAGTAGCGGGGTCGGGACTCTCGCTGAAGCTTTCTTT. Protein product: CASSGVGTLAEAFF.

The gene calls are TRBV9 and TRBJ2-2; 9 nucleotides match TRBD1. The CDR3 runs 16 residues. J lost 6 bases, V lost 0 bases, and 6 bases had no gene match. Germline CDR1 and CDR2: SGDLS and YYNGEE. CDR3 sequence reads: CASSVGGQGGAGELFF. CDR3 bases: TGTGCCAGCAGCGTAGGGGGACAGGGAGGTGCCGGGGAGCTGTTTTTT. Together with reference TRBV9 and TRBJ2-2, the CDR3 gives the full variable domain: DSGVTQTPKHLITATGQRVTLRCSPRSGDLSVYWYQQSLDQGLQFLIQYYNGEERAKGNILERFSAQQFPDLHSELNLSSLELGDSALYFCASSVGGQGGAGELFFGEGSRLTVL.

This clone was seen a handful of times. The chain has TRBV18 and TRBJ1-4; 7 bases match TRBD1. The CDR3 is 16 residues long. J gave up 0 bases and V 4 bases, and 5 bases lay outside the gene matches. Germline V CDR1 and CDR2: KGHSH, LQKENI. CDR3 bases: TGTGCCAGCTCACTCCTACAGGGGCCAACTAATGAAAAACTGTTTTTT. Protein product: CASSLLQGPTNEKLFF.

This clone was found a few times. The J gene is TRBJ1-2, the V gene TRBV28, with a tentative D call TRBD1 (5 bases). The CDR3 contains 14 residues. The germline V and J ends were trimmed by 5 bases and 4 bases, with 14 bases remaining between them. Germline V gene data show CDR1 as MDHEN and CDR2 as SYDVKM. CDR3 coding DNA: TGTGCCAGCAGTCCCCCAGGGCGGGGCTATGGCTACACCTTC. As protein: CASSPPGRGYGYTF.

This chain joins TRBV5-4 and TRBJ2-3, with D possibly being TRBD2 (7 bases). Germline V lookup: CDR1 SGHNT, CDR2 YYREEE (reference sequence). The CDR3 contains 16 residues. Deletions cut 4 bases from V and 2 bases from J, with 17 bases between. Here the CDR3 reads CASSTGGRVLTDTQYF. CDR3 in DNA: TGTGCCAGCAGCACGGGGGGCAGGGTCCTCACAGATACGCAGTATTTT. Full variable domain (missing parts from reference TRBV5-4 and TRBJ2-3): ETGVTQSPTHLIKTRGQQVTLRCSSQSGHNTVSWYQQALGQGPQFIFQYYREEENGRGNFPPRFSGLQFPNYSSELNVNALELDDSALYLCASSTGGRVLTDTQYFGPGTRLTVL.

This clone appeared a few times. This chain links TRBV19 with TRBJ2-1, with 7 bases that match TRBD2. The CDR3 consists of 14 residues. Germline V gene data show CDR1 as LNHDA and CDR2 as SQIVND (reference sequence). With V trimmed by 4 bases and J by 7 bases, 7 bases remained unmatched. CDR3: CASSTLAGGNEQFF. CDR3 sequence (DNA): TGTGCCAGTAGTACTTTAGCGGGTGGGAATGAGCAGTTCTTC.

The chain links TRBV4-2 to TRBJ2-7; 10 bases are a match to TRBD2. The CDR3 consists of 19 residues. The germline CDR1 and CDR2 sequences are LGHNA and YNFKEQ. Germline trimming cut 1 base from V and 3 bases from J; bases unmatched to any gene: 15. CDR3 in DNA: TGTGCCAGCAGCCAAGTTTGGCAAGCGGGAGGGGAACTAAACTACGAGCAGTACTTC. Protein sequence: CASSQVWQAGGELNYEQYF.

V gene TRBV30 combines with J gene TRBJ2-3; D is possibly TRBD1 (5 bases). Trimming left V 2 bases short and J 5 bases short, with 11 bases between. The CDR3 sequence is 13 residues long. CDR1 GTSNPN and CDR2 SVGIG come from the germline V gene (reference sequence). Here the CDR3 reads CAWSTFQGDTQYF. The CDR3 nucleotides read TGTGCCTGGAGTACTTTCCAGGGAGATACGCAGTATTTT.

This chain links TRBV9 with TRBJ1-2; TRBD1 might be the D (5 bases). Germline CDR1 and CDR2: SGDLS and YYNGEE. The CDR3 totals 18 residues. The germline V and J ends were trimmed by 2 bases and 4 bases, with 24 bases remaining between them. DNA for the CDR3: TGTGCCAGCAGCGTGGGGACCGGAGGGGCAGCCTGGGCCTATGGCTACACCTTC. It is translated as CASSVGTGGAAWAYGYTF.

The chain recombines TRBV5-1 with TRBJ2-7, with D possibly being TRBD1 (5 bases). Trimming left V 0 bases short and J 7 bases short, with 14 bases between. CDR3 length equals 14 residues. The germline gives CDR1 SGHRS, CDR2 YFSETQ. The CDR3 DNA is TGCGCCAGCAGCTTGGTAGGGGATTCTCGTGAGCAGTACTTC. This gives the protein CASSLVGDSREQYF.

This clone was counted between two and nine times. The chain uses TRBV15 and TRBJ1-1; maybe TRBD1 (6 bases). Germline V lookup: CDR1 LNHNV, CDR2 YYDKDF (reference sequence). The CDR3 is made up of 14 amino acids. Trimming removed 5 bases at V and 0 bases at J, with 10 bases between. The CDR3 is CATSGGQMNTEAFF. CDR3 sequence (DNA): TGTGCCACCAGCGGCGGACAGATGAACACTGAAGCTTTCTTT.

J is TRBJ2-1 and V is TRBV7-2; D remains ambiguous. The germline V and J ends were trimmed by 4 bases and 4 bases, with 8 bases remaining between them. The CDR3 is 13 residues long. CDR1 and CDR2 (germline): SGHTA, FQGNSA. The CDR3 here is CASSYNSYNEQFF. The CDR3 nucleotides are TGTGCCAGCAGCTACAACAGTTACAATGAGCAGTTCTTC.

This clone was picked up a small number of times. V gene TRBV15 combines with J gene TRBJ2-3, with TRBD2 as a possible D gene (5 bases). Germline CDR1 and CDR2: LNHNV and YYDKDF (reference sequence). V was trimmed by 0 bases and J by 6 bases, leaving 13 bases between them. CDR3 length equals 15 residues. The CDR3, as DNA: TGTGCCACCAGCAGAGAGAGGACTCCAGGCGATACGCAGTATTTT. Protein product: CATSRERTPGDTQYF. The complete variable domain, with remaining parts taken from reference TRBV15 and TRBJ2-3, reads DAMVIQNPRYQVTQFGKPVTLSCSQTLNHNVMYWYQQKSSQAPKLLFHYYDKDFNNEADTPDNFQSRRPNTSFCFLDIRSPGLGDTAMYLCATSRERTPGDTQYFGPGTRLTVL.